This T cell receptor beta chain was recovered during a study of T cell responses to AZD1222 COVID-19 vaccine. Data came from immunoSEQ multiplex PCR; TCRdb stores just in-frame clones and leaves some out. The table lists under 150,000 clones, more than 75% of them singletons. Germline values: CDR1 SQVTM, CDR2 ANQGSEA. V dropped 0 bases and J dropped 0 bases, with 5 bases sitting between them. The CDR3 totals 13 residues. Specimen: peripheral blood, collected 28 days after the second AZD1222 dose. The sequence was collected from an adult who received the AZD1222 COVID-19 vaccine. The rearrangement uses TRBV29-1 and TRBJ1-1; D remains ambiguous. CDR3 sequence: CSVEEGMNTEAFF. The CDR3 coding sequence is TGCAGCGTTGAAGAGGGGATGAACACTGAAGCTTTCTTT.